This is a list of T cell receptor beta chains from one sample in a study of OX40 agonist ivuxolimab in advanced cancers. The data were produced by immunoSEQ multiplex PCR, yet TCRdb's version contains in-frame clones alone and is incomplete. The sample has more than 95,000 clones, 85% to 95% seen once. The sequenced sample was CD4+ or CD8+ T cells sorted from blood, obtained in a trial of the OX40 agonist ivuxolimab. All receptors derive from an adult with an advanced solid tumor such as melanoma, head and neck, liver or kidney cancer. CDR3s include the opening cysteine and the closing phenylalanine or tryptophan. D genes are given only for firm matches. Some rows mark clone size as missing; the rest say once, few, many or name a class of expanded clone.

>TRBV6-6|-|TRBJ1-3|-
CASSYSGPRSGNTIYF
TGTGCCAGCAGTTACTCAGGACCGCGCTCTGGAAACACCATATATTTT
>TRBV5-5|-|TRBJ1-4|-
CASSLGTPRRNEKLFF
TGTGCCAGCAGCCTGGGGACACCCCGAAGGAATGAAAAACTGTTTTTT
>TRBV10-2|-|TRBJ1-5|-
CASRGMSGDQPQHF
TGCGCCAGCCGTGGTATGTCAGGGGATCAGCCCCAGCATTTT
>TRBV5-6|-|TRBJ2-5|-
CASSRVSGDTQETQYF
TGTGCCAGCAGCCGAGTATCAGGGGACACCCAAGAGACCCAGTACTTC
>TRBV6-5|-|TRBJ1-1|-
CASSYSRGTEAFF
TGTGCCAGCAGTTACTCCCGGGGAACTGAAGCTTTCTTT
>TRBV11-2|-|TRBJ1-1|TRBD1
CASSLPTTGALGAFF
TGTGCCAGCAGCTTACCCACGACAGGGGCCTTAGGAGCTTTCTTT
>TRBV28|-|TRBJ1-4|TRBD1
CASSTGTGGKWGEKLFF
TGTGCCAGCAGTACAGGGACAGGGGGCAAATGGGGTGAAAAACTGTTTTTT
>TRBV28|-|TRBJ2-7|TRBD1
CAGARDRAYEQYF
TGTGCCGGAGCCAGGGACAGGGCTTACGAGCAGTACTTC
>TRBV28|few|TRBJ1-1|-
CASIRETEAFF
TGTGCCAGCATCCGGGAGACTGAAGCTTTCTTT
>TRBV2|-|TRBJ1-1|TRBD1
CASSTGEAEAFF
TGTGCCAGCAGTACAGGGGAAGCTGAAGCTTTCTTT
>TRBV2|-|TRBJ2-1|TRBD2
CASSERSGRNNEQFF
TGTGCCAGCAGTGAAAGGAGCGGGAGAAACAATGAGCAGTTCTTC
>TRBV4-1|-|TRBJ2-1|-
CASSQANEQFF
TGCGCCAGCAGCCAAGCGAATGAGCAGTTCTTC
>TRBV19|-|TRBJ1-2|TRBD1
CASSTLRTGGNYGYTF
TGTGCCAGTAGTACCCTACGGACAGGGGGAAACTATGGCTACACCTTC
>TRBV5-4|-|TRBJ2-7|-
CASSLRDRQQYF
TGTGCCAGCAGCTTGCGGGATAGACAGCAGTACTTC
>TRBV11-3|-|TRBJ2-2|-
CASSYRTGELFF
TGTGCCAGCAGCTACCGCACCGGGGAGCTGTTTTTT
>TRBV19|-|TRBJ2-7|TRBD2
CASSRTGGSYEQYF
TGTGCCAGTAGTAGGACGGGGGGCTCCTACGAGCAGTACTTC
>TRBV4-2|-|TRBJ1-5|TRBD1
CASSQDPEGTGPNQPQHF
TGTGCCAGCAGCCAAGATCCAGAAGGGACAGGTCCCAATCAGCCCCAGCATTTT
>TRBV9|-|TRBJ2-7|TRBD1
CASSVDPGTGSYEQYF
TGTGCCAGCAGCGTAGACCCAGGGACAGGCTCCTACGAGCAGTACTTC
>TRBV2|-|TRBJ2-1|TRBD2
CASGRSGSPYNEQFF
TGTGCCAGCGGGAGAAGCGGGAGCCCCTACAATGAGCAGTTCTTC
>TRBV27|-|TRBJ2-7|TRBD1
CASSSPGQGTYEQYF
TGTGCCAGCAGTTCCCCGGGACAGGGTACCTACGAGCAGTACTTC
>TRBV27|-|TRBJ2-7|-
CASSIQSHPYEQYF
TGTGCCAGCAGTATACAATCCCATCCCTACGAGCAGTACTTC
>TRBV10-3|-|TRBJ2-5|TRBD2
CAISEGLAGGYQETQYF
TGTGCCATCAGTGAGGGACTAGCGGGAGGGTACCAAGAGACCCAGTACTTC
>TRBV6-5|-|TRBJ1-4|-
CASSYGQGGEKLFF
TGTGCCAGCAGTTACGGTCAGGGTGGTGAAAAACTGTTTTTT
>TRBV5-1|-|TRBJ2-1|TRBD2
CASTRLAENNEQFF
TGCGCCAGCACAAGACTAGCGGAAAACAATGAGCAGTTCTTC
>TRBV4-3|-|TRBJ1-2|-
CASSQERDYGYTF
TGCGCCAGCAGCCAAGAGCGGGATTATGGCTACACCTTC
>TRBV18|-|TRBJ1-1|TRBD1
CASSPGQGNTEAFF
TGTGCCAGCTCACCGGGACAGGGGAACACTGAAGCTTTCTTT
>TRBV6-6|-|TRBJ2-7|TRBD1
CASSYFGQAYEQYF
TGTGCCAGCAGTTACTTCGGACAGGCCTACGAGCAGTACTTC
>TRBV7-8|-|TRBJ2-2|TRBD2
CASSQGTSNTGELFF
TGTGCCAGCAGCCAGGGGACTAGCAACACCGGGGAGCTGTTTTTT
>TRBV10-2|-|TRBJ1-1|-
CATARNAVTEAFF
TGCGCCACTGCGAGAAATGCGGTCACTGAAGCTTTCTTT
>TRBV28|-|TRBJ2-1|-
CASSGSSSYNEQFF
TGTGCCAGCAGCGGGAGCAGCTCCTACAATGAGCAGTTCTTC
>TRBV5-1|-|TRBJ2-7|TRBD1
CASSSGTGFGEQYF
TGCGCCAGCAGCTCGGGGACAGGGTTTGGCGAGCAGTACTTC
>TRBV6-5|-|TRBJ1-1|TRBD1
CASSYSPTGINTEAFF
TGTGCCAGCAGTTACTCCCCGACAGGGATAAACACTGAAGCTTTCTTT
>TRBV5-1|once|TRBJ2-3|TRBD2
CASSLQGSSGSPDTQYF
TGCGCCAGCAGCTTACAGGGATCTAGCGGGAGTCCAGATACGCAGTATTTT
>TRBV15|-|TRBJ2-7|TRBD2
CATSIGTNVDEEQYF
TGTGCCACCAGCATAGGGACTAATGTTGACGAGGAGCAGTACTTC
>TRBV5-1|-|TRBJ2-1|-
CASSYNGGLSYNEQFF
TGCGCCAGCAGCTACAATGGGGGATTAAGCTACAATGAGCAGTTCTTC
>TRBV7-3|-|TRBJ1-1|-
CASSLKQNTEAFF
TGTGCCAGCAGCTTAAAGCAGAACACTGAAGCTTTCTTT
>TRBV9|once|TRBJ1-1|-
CASSVGGLTDVNTEAFF
TGTGCCAGCAGCGTAGGGGGACTGACGGATGTGAACACTGAAGCTTTCTTT
>TRBV28|-|TRBJ1-4|-
CASSPATTGGREKLFF
TGTGCCAGCAGTCCCGCCACGACCGGGGGGAGGGAAAAACTGTTTTTT
>TRBV28|-|TRBJ2-4|-
CASNRGTGNIQYF
TGTGCCAGCAATCGTGGGACGGGGAACATTCAGTACTTC
>TRBV11-2|-|TRBJ2-7|-
CASSFPGAIGYEQYF
TGTGCCAGCAGCTTCCCAGGGGCCATCGGCTACGAGCAGTACTTC
>TRBV7-8|-|TRBJ2-1|TRBD2
CASSPRSSGIYNEQFF
TGTGCCAGCAGCCCCCGCTCTAGCGGGATCTACAATGAGCAGTTCTTC
>TRBV6-5|-|TRBJ2-4|TRBD1
CASRETGMDIQYF
TGTGCCAGCAGGGAGACAGGGATGGACATTCAGTACTTC
>TRBV6-6|few|TRBJ2-7|-
CASSIQGGEQYF
TGTGCCAGCAGTATACAGGGAGGCGAGCAGTACTTC
>TRBV6-5|-|TRBJ1-3|TRBD1
CASSYIPGGSGNTIYF
TGTGCCAGCAGTTACATTCCAGGGGGAAGTGGAAACACCATATATTTT
>TRBV6-1|once|TRBJ2-3|-
CASSHPPTDTQYF
TGTGCCAGCAGCCACCCGCCCACAGATACGCAGTATTTT
>TRBV30|-|TRBJ1-2|-
CAWSAYRANYGYTF
TGTGCCTGGAGCGCCTACCGGGCGAACTATGGCTACACCTTC
>TRBV5-1|-|TRBJ2-5|TRBD2
CASSLGSSGRSLGETQYF
TGCGCCAGCAGCTTAGGGTCTAGCGGGAGAAGTCTGGGCGAGACCCAGTACTTC
>TRBV4-2|-|TRBJ2-7|TRBD2
CASSQGAGGPSYEQYF
TGTGCCAGCAGCCAAGGAGCGGGAGGTCCCTCATACGAGCAGTACTTC
>TRBV9|-|TRBJ2-5|TRBD2
CASSPPGLAGVETQYF
TGTGCCAGCAGCCCCCCCGGCCTAGCGGGAGTTGAGACCCAGTACTTC
>TRBV7-6|few|TRBJ2-5|TRBD2
CASSDGLAGVVETQYF
TGTGCCAGCAGCGACGGACTAGCGGGAGTAGTCGAGACCCAGTACTTC
>TRBV7-9|-|TRBJ2-2|TRBD1
CASSSGQAARNTGELFF
TGTGCCAGCAGCTCAGGACAGGCGGCACGGAACACCGGGGAGCTGTTTTTT
>TRBV18|-|TRBJ1-5|-
CASSRSDSAQPQHF
TGTGCCAGCTCACGGTCGGACTCTGCTCAGCCCCAGCATTTT
>TRBV6-5|-|TRBJ1-3|TRBD1
CASSLQGANGNTIYF
TGTGCCAGCAGCCTACAGGGGGCGAATGGAAACACCATATATTTT